The sequence of this T cell receptor (beta chain) was determined in a study of T cells in Graves' hyperthyroidism and ophthalmopathy. The CDR3 is made up of 15 amino acids. Germline V gene lookup returns CDR1 SGHTA and CDR2 FQGNSA. Trimming removed 5 bases from V and 1 base from J, with 15 bases in between. Amplification targeted TCR beta CDR3 regions from RNA transcripts. First-round RT-PCR with HTBI primers amplified the TCR CDR3 region. TCRdb analysed the multiplex PCR reads with MiXCR anew, one entry per CDR3 protein. The sample consists of under 300,000 distinct CDR3 sequences, 22% of them appearing once.

This TCR derives from a man aged 25 to 40 with Graves' ophthalmopathy. The rearrangement joins TRBV7-2 to TRBJ2-7; TRBD2 might be the D (6 bases). The sample consisted of blood. The CDR3 here is CASSAPSSESYEQYF. For the CDR3, the DNA is TGTGCCAGCAGCGCACCGTCTAGCGAATCCTACGAGCAGTACTTC.